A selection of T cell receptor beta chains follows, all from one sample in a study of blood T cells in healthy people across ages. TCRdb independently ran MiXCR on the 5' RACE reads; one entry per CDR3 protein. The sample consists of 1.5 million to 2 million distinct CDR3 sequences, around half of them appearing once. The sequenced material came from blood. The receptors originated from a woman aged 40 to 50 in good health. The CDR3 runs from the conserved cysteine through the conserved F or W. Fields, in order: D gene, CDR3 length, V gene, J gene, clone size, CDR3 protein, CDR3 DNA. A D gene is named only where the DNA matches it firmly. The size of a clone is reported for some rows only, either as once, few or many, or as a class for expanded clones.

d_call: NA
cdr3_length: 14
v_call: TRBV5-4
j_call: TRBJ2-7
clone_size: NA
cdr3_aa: CASSLMGSPHEQYF
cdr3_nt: TGTGCCAGCAGCTTGATGGGCTCCCCCCACGAGCAGTACTTC

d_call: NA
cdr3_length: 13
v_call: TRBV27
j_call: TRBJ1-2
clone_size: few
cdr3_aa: CASSFGPSYGYTF
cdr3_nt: TGTGCCAGCAGTTTTGGGCCCAGCTATGGCTACACCTTC

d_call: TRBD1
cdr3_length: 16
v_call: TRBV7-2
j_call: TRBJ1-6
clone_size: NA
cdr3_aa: CASSRRDRGRGSPLHF
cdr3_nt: TGTGCCAGCAGCCGACGGGACAGGGGCCGCGGTTCACCCCTCCACTTT

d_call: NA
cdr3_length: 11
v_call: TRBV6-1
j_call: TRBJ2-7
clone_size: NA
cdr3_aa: CASTEVLEQYF
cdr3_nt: TGTGCCAGCACTGAGGTACTCGAGCAGTACTTC

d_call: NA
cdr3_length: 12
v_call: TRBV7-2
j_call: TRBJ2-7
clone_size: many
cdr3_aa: CASSLNLYEQYF
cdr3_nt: TGTGCCAGCAGCCTTAACCTCTACGAGCAGTACTTC

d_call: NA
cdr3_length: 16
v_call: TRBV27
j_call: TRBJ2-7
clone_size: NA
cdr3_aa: CASRDSRGLASYEQCF
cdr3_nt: TGTGCCAGCAGGGATTCAAGGGGATTGGCCTCCTACGAGCAGTGCTTC

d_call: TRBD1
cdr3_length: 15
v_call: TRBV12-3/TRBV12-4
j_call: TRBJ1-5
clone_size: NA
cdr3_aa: CASSTQTGNNQPQHF
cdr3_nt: TGTGCCAGCAGTACCCAGACAGGGAACAATCAGCCCCAGCATTTT

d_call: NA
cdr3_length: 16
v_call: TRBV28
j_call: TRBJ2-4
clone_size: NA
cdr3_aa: CASTSFSRLDKNIQYF
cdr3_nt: TGTGCCAGCACCTCATTTAGCCGGTTGGACAAAAACATTCAGTACTTC

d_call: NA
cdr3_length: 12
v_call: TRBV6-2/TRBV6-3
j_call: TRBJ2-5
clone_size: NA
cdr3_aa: CASSYPSVTQYF
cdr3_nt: TGTGCCAGCAGTTACCCTTCTGTGACCCAGTACTTC

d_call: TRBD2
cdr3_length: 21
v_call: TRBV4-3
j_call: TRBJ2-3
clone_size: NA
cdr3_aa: CASSQDHELAGPRGHPDTQYF
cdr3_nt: TGCGCCAGCAGCCAAGATCATGAACTAGCGGGGCCTCGGGGCCACCCAGATACGCAGTATTTT

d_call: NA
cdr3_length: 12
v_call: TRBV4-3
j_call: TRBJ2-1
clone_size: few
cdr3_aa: CASSQESGEQFF
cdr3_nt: TGCGCCAGCAGCCAAGAAAGTGGTGAGCAGTTCTTC

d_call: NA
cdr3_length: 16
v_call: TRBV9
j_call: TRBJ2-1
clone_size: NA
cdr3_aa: CASSVDPSRVFGEQFF
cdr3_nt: TGTGCCAGCAGCGTAGATCCTAGCCGGGTCTTCGGTGAGCAGTTCTTC

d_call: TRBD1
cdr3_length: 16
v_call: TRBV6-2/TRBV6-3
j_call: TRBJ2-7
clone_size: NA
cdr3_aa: CASSTWGTGFSYEQYF
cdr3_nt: TGTGCCAGCAGTACCTGGGGGACAGGGTTCTCCTACGAGCAGTACTTC

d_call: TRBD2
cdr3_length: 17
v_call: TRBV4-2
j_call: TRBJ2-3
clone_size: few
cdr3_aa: CASSLTGTTLGTDTQYF
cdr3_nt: TGTGCCAGCAGCCTTACCGGGACTACCCTAGGCACAGATACGCAGTATTTT

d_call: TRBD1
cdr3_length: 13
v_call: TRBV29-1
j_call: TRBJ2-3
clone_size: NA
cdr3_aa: CGVERGGGYTQYF
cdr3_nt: TGCGGCGTTGAAAGAGGGGGCGGATATACGCAGTATTTT

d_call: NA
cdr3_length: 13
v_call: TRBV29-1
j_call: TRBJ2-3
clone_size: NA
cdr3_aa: CSVGGDGTDTQYF
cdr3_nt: TGCAGCGTTGGAGGTGATGGCACAGATACGCAGTATTTT

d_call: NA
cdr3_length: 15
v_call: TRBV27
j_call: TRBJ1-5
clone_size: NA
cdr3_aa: CASSFLGATNQPQHF
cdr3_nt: TGTGCCAGCAGTTTTTTGGGGGCTACCAATCAGCCCCAGCATTTT

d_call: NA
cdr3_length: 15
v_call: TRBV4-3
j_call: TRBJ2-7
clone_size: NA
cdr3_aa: CASSQEKGLRGEQYF
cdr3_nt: TGCGCCAGCAGCCAAGAGAAGGGGCTTCGAGGCGAGCAGTACTTC

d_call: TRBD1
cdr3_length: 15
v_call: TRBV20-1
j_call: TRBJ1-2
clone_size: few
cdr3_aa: CSAPKRQGANYGYTF
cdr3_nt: TGCAGTGCCCCTAAACGACAGGGAGCTAACTATGGCTACACCTTC

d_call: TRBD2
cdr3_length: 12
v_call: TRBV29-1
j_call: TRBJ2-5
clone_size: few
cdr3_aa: CSVVKGGETQYF
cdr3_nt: TGCAGCGTTGTAAAGGGAGGGGAGACCCAGTACTTC

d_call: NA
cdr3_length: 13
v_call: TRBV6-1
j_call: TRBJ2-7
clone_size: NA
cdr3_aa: CASSETRPYEQYF
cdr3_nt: TGTGCCAGCAGTGAAACCAGACCCTACGAGCAGTACTTC

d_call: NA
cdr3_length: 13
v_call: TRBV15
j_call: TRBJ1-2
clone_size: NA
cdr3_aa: CATRNVGGGGYTF
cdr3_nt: TGTGCCACCCGTAACGTCGGGGGGGGTGGCTACACCTTC

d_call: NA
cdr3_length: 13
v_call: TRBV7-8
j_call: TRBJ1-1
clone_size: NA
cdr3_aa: CASSLLAATEAFF
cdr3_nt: TGTGCCAGCAGCTTACTAGCGGCGACTGAAGCTTTCTTT

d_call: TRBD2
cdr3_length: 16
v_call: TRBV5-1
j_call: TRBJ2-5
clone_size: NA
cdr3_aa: CASSFKLAGGQETQYF
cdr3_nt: TGCGCCAGCAGCTTTAAACTAGCGGGGGGCCAAGAGACCCAGTACTTC

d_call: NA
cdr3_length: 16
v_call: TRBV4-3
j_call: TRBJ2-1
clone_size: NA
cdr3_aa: CASSLRPASSYNEQFF
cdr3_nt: TGCGCCAGCAGCTTGAGGCCTGCGAGCTCCTACAATGAGCAGTTCTTC

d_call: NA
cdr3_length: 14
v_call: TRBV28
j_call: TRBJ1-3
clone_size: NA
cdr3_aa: CASSPVSAGNTIYF
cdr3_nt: TGTGCCAGCAGCCCGGTTTCTGCTGGAAACACCATATATTTT

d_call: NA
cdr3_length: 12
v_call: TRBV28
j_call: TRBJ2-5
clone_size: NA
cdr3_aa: CASSPAFRDQYF
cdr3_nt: TGTGCCAGCAGCCCTGCCTTTCGGGACCAGTACTTC

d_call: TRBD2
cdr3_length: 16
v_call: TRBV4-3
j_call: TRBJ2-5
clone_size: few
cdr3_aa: CASSRQLAGGEETQYF
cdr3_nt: TGCGCCAGCAGCCGGCAACTAGCGGGGGGCGAAGAGACCCAGTACTTC

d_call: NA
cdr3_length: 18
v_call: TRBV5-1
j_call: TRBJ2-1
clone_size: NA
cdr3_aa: CASSLASVQSNSYNEQFF
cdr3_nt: TGCGCCAGCAGCTTGGCCTCAGTACAGAGTAACTCCTACAATGAGCAGTTCTTC

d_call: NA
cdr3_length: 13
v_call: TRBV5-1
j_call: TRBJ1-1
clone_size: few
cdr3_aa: CASSIQTRTEAFF
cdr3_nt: TGCGCCAGCAGCATACAAACACGGACTGAAGCTTTCTTT

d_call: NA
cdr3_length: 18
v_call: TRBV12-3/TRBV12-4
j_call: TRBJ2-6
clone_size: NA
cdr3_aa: CASSPALRFSSGANVLTF
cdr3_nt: TGTGCCAGCAGCCCAGCCCTTCGGTTCAGCTCTGGGGCCAACGTCCTGACTTTC

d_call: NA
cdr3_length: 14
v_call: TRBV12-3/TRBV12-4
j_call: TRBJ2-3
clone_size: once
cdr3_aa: CASSIEGVADAQYF
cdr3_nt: TGTGCCAGCAGTATTGAGGGGGTAGCAGATGCGCAGTATTTT

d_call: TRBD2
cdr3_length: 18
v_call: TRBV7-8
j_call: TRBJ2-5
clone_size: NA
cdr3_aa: CASSHRLAGGEYQEAQYF
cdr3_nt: TGTGCCAGCAGCCACAGACTAGCGGGGGGGGAGTACCAAGAGGCCCAGTACTTC

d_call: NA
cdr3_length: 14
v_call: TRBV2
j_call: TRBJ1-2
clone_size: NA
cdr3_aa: CASSDSVSGYGYTF
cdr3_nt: TGTGCCAGCAGTGACTCCGTAAGTGGCTATGGCTACACCTTC

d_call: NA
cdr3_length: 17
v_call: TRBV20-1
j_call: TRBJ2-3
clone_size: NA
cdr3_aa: CSASKGISGPSPDTQYF
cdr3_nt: TGCAGTGCTAGTAAGGGGATATCAGGACCGTCGCCAGATACGCAGTATTTT

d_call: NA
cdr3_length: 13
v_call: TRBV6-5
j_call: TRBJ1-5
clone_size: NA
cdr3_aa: CASRPASNQPQHF
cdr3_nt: TGTGCCAGCCGCCCCGCCAGCAATCAGCCCCAGCATTTT

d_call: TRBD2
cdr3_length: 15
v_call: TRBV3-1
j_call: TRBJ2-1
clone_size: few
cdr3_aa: CASSVRGGSGNEQFF
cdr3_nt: TGTGCCAGCAGTGTACGGGGGGGCAGCGGGAATGAGCAGTTCTTC

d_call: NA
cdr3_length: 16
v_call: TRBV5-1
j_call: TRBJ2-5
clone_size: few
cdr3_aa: CASSLDGIFSSETQYF
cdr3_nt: TGCGCCAGCAGCTTGGATGGTATTTTTTCCTCGGAGACCCAGTACTTC

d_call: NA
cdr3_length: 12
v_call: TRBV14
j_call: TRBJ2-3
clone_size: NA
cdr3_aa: CASCHKVDTQYF
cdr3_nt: TGTGCCAGCTGCCATAAGGTAGATACGCAGTATTTT

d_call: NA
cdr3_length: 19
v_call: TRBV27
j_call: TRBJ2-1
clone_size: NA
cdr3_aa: CATSSGPGAVSPYYNEQFF
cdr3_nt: TGTGCCACGAGCAGTGGGCCGGGGGCCGTCTCGCCGTATTACAATGAGCAGTTCTTC

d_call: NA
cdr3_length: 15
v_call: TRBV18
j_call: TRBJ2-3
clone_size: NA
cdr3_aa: CASSQTDGSTDTQYF
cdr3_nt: TGTGCCAGCTCACAAACGGACGGTAGCACAGATACGCAGTATTTT

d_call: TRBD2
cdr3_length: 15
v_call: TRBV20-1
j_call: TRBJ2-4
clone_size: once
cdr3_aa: CSAQIAGGRENIQYF
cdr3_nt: TGCAGTGCTCAGATAGCGGGGGGGCGTGAAAACATTCAGTACTTC

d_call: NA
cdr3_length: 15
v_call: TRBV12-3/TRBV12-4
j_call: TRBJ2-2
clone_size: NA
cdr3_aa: CASRPGGVGTGELFF
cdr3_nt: TGTGCCAGCAGGCCCGGCGGGGTGGGGACCGGGGAGCTGTTTTTT

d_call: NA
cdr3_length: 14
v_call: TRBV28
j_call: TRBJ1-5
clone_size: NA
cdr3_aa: CASSRGLLNQPQHF
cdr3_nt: TGTGCCAGCAGCCGGGGACTGCTCAATCAGCCCCAGCATTTT

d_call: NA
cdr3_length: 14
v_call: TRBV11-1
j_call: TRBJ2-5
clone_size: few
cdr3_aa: CASSLTGTIKTQYF
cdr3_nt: TGTGCCAGCAGCTTAACCGGGACAATAAAGACCCAGTACTTC

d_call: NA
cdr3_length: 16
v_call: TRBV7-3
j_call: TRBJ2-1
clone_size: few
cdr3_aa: CASSFLFRGMSNEQFF
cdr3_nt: TGTGCCAGCAGCTTTCTTTTCAGGGGAATGAGCAATGAGCAGTTCTTC

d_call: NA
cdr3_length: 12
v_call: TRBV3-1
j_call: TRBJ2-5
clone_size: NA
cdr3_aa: CASSQGTTTQYF
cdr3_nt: TGTGCCAGCAGCCAGGGGACGACTACCCAGTACTTC

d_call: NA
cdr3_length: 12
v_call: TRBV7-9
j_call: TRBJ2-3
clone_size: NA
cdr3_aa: CATAGIGDTQYF
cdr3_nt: TGTGCCACCGCCGGAATTGGTGATACGCAGTATTTT

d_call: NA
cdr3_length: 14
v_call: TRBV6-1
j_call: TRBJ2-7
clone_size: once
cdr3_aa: CASSSLIQGGEQYF
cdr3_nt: TGTGCCAGCAGTTCCCTTATACAGGGAGGCGAGCAGTACTTC

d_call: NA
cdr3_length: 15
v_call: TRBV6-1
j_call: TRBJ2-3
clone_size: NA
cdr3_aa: CASTLEWQGTDTQYF
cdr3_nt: TGTGCCAGCACCCTAGAGTGGCAGGGGACAGATACGCAGTATTTT